The rows below give T cell receptor beta chains drawn from one sample of a study of beta chain features in type 1 diabetes. This table comes from immunoSEQ multiplex PCR, and its TCRdb copy is limited to in-frame clones, with some not included. Among around 300,000 clones listed, roughly 9.6% were seen once. The sample consisted of naive CD4+ T cells from blood. These receptors all come from a woman aged 30 to 39 in good health. Each CDR3 is given with its conserved first and last residue. D genes are given only for firm matches. Size is omitted from some rows. Given values are once, few, many or a class for expanded clones.

>TRBJ2-4|TRBV6-5|TRBD1|few
TGTGCCAGCAGTTATTCGACAGGGGTGGCCAAAAACATTCAGTACTTC
CASSYSTGVAKNIQYF
>TRBJ2-7|TRBV27|NA|few
TGTGCCAGCAGTTTAAAACAGGGCTACGAGCAGTACTTC
CASSLKQGYEQYF
>TRBJ2-1|TRBV7-2|NA|NA
TGTGCCAGCAGACATCCTTCGGGATCCAAATACAATGAGCAGTTCTTC
CASRHPSGSKYNEQFF
>TRBJ2-1|TRBV28|NA|few
TGTGCCAGCAGCAAATACAGTGCCGGCTCCTTTAGTCGGCATGAGCAGTTCTTC
CASSKYSAGSFSRHEQFF
>TRBJ2-7|TRBV27|NA|NA
TGTGCCAGCAGTCCCAGGACAGCTTACGAGCAGTACTTC
CASSPRTAYEQYF
>TRBJ1-5|TRBV28|NA|NA
TGTGCCAGCAGTTTATGGGGAGGGGTCTCCAATCAGCCCCAGCATTTT
CASSLWGGVSNQPQHF
>TRBJ2-1|TRBV7-2|TRBD2|NA
TGTGCCAGCAGCCCCAGCGGGAGCCTTCCTGGTGAGCAGTTCTTC
CASSPSGSLPGEQFF
>TRBJ2-5|TRBV11-2|NA|NA
TGTGCCAGCAGCTTGAACAGGGTCCAAGGAGAGACCCAGTACTTC
CASSLNRVQGETQYF
>TRBJ2-5|TRBV18|TRBD1|few
TGTGCCAGCTCACGGACAGGGGACCAAGAGACCCAGTACTTC
CASSRTGDQETQYF
>TRBJ1-2|TRBV19|TRBD1|few
TGTGCCAGTAGTAAGGACAGGGGGCAGAACTATGGCTACACCTTC
CASSKDRGQNYGYTF
>TRBJ1-1|TRBV5-6|NA|NA
TGTGCCAGCAGCTTGGCCGGGGGTCTCTGGGGCACTGAAGCTTTCTTT
CASSLAGGLWGTEAFF
>TRBJ2-7|TRBV7-7|NA|NA
TGTGCTAGCAGCTCAGGGGACGAGCAGTACTTC
CASSSGDEQYF
>TRBJ1-5|TRBV30|NA|few
TGTGCCTGGAGTGTAGAGGGGGTGTTTACTCAGCCCCAGCATTTT
CAWSVEGVFTQPQHF
>TRBJ1-4|TRBV18|NA|NA
TGTGCCAGCTCACCGGGGCAGGGTGAAAAACTGTTTTTT
CASSPGQGEKLFF
>TRBJ2-2|TRBV28|NA|few
TGTGCCAGCAGCTACACGGAGGGGGCAGTGGAGCTGTTTTTT
CASSYTEGAVELFF
>TRBJ1-1|TRBV7-2|TRBD1|NA
TGTGCCAGCAGCTTGGGGATCCGACAGGGGGCTTTCTTT
CASSLGIRQGAFF
>TRBJ2-7|TRBV28|NA|few
TGTGCCAGCCTCGGTTGGGAGCAGATTCACGAGCAGTACTTC
CASLGWEQIHEQYF
>TRBJ1-5|TRBV5-4|TRBD1|NA
TGTGCCAGCAGCTTCCCCGGACAGGGGGACAATCAGCCCCAGCATTTT
CASSFPGQGDNQPQHF
>TRBJ2-7|TRBV28|TRBD2|few
TGTGCCAGCAGTCTCCGGGAGGGGTTGGTGCAGTACTTC
CASSLREGLVQYF
>TRBJ1-4|TRBV6-6|TRBD1|few
TGTGCCAGCAGCCGACAGGGGGCGGGTGAAAAACTGTTTTTT
CASSRQGAGEKLFF
>TRBJ2-1|TRBV5-6|TRBD1|few
TGTGCCAGCAGCTCTACCGGGACAGGGTACGATGAGCAGTTCTTC
CASSSTGTGYDEQFF
>TRBJ2-3|TRBV7-9|NA|few
TGTGCCAGCACCCCGAGGGTTTCAGATACGCAGTATTTT
CASTPRVSDTQYF
>TRBJ2-7|TRBV4-2|TRBD2|few
TGTGCCAGCAGCCAAGGACGGGGGGTCTCCTACGAGCAGTACTTC
CASSQGRGVSYEQYF
>TRBJ2-7|TRBV5-1|TRBD2|NA
TGCGCCAGCAGCTGGGGACTAGCGGGGAACTACGAGCAGTACTTC
CASSWGLAGNYEQYF
>TRBJ2-1|TRBV19|TRBD2|NA
TGTGCCAGTAGTAGAAGGGGACAGCCCTCCGGGACTAGCGGAAACAATGAGCAGTTCTTC
CASSRRGQPSGTSGNNEQFF
>TRBJ1-1|TRBV7-2|TRBD1|NA
TGTGCCAGCAGCTTAAGACAGGGCGGTGAAGCTTTCTTT
CASSLRQGGEAFF
>TRBJ1-1|TRBV28|NA|NA
TGTGCCAGCAGTTGGACAGCTCCCACTGAAGCTTTCTTT
CASSWTAPTEAFF
>TRBJ2-5|TRBV18|TRBD2|NA
TGTGCCAGCTCGGCACTAGCGGGAGCTCAAGAGACCCAGTACTTC
CASSALAGAQETQYF
>TRBJ2-1|TRBV6-5|TRBD2|NA
TGTGCCAGCAGCCCCACTAGCGGGGTTCGCGGTGAGCAGTTCTTC
CASSPTSGVRGEQFF
>TRBJ2-2|TRBV18|TRBD2|few
TGTGCCAGCTTACGGACTAGCGAGAACACCGGGGAGCTGTTTTTT
CASLRTSENTGELFF
>TRBJ1-1|TRBV28|NA|few
TGTGCCAGCAGTTTAGCGACTGAAGCTTTCTTT
CASSLATEAFF
>TRBJ1-2|TRBV18|TRBD1|few
TGTGCCAGCTCACCAAGGGAGGGACAGGAGTATGGCTACACCTTC
CASSPREGQEYGYTF
>TRBJ2-7|TRBV28|TRBD2|few
TGTGCCAGCAGTTCTCTAGCGGTTTCGACCTACGAGCAGTACTTC
CASSSLAVSTYEQYF
>TRBJ2-3|TRBV5-1|NA|NA
TGCGCCAGCAGCTTGGCCTGGCAACCCACAGATACGCAGTATTTT
CASSLAWQPTDTQYF
>TRBJ2-3|TRBV7-3|TRBD2|few
TGTGCCAGCAGCCTGGGACTAGCGGGGGGCACAGATACGCAGTATTTT
CASSLGLAGGTDTQYF
>TRBJ2-7|TRBV5-1|NA|NA
TGCGCCAGCAGCTTGAGGGGGAGGGCCCAAACCTACGAGCAGTACTTC
CASSLRGRAQTYEQYF
>TRBJ1-1|TRBV7-6|NA|NA
TGTGCCAGCAGCTTAGGCGAAAACACTGAAGCTTTCTTT
CASSLGENTEAFF
>TRBJ2-7|TRBV7-9|TRBD2|NA
TGTGCCAGCAGCCCAAGGACTAGCGGGGCCTACGAGCAGTACTTC
CASSPRTSGAYEQYF
>TRBJ2-7|TRBV28|NA|few
TGTGCCAGCAGTTTAGGACAGAAGTCCTACGAGCAGTACTTC
CASSLGQKSYEQYF
>TRBJ2-2|TRBV7-9|TRBD1|NA
TGTGCCAGCAGCTTAGGGGACAGGGCCTCTTACACCGGGGAGCTGTTTTTT
CASSLGDRASYTGELFF
>TRBJ2-3|TRBV7-9|TRBD2|NA
TGTGCCAGCAGCGCTAGCGGGAACACAGATACGCAGTATTTT
CASSASGNTDTQYF
>TRBJ2-1|TRBV4-3|TRBD1|few
TGCGCCAGCAGCCAAACGAGACAGGGTGGTGAGCAGTTCTTC
CASSQTRQGGEQFF
>TRBJ2-7|TRBV7-9|TRBD1|few
TGTGCCAGCAGCTTAGTTGACAGGGGTCTCTACGAGCAGTACTTC
CASSLVDRGLYEQYF